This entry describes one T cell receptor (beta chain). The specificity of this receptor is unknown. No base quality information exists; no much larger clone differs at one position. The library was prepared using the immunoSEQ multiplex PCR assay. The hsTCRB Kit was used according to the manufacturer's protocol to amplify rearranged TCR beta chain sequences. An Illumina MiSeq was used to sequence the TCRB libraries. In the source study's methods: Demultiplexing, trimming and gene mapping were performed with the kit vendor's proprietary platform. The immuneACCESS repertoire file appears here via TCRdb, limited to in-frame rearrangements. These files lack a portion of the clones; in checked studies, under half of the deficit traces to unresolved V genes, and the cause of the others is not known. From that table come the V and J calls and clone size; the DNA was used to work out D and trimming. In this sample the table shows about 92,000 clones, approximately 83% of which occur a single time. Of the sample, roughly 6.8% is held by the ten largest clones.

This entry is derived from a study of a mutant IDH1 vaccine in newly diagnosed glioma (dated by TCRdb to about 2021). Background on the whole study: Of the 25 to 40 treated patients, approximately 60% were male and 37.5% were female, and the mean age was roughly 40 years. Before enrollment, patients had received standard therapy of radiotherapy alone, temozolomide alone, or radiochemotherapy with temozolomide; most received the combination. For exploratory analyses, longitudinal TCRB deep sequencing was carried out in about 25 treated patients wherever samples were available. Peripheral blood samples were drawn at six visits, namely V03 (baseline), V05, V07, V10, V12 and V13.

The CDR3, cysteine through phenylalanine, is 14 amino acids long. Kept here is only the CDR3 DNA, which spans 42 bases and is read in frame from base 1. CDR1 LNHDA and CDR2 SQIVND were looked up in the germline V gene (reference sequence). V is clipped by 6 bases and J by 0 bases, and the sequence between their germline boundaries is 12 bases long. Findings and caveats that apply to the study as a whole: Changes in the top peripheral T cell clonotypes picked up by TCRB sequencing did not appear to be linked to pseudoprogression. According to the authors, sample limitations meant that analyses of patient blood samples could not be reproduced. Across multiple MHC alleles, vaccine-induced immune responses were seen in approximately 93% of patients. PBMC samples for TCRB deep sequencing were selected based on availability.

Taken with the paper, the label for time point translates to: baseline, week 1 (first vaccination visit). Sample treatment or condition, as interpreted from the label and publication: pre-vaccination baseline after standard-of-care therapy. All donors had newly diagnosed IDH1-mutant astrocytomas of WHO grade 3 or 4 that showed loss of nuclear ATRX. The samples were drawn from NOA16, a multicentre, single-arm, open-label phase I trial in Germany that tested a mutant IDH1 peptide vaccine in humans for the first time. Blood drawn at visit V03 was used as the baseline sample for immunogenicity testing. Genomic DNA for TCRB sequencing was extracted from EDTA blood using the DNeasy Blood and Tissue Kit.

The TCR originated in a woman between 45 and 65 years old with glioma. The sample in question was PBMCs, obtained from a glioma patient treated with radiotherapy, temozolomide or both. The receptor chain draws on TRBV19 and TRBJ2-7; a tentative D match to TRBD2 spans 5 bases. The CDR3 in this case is CASRPGITSYEQYF. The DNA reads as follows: TGTGCCAGTAGACCCGGGATCACCTCCTACGAGCAGTACTTC.